These 8 T cell receptor beta chains were all obtained from the same sample, sequenced in a study of blood T cell repertoires in COVID-19. Sequencing was performed with immunoSEQ multiplex PCR; in TCRdb, only in-frame clones are kept and a portion is missing. The data hold a few hundred thousand clones, with 85% observed a single time. The sample comprised peripheral blood. The source is a woman in her 50s with active or convalescent COVID-19.

V is TRBV27 and J is TRBJ2-6, with TRBD1 identical over 8 bases. The V and J ends lost 3 bases and 0 bases, in that order; junction bases with no gene match: 10. The CDR3 totals 19 residues. Germline V lookup: CDR1 MNHEY, CDR2 SMNVEV (reference sequence). CDR3 coding DNA: TGTGCCAGCAGTTTCGGGACCGGGACAGGCAGCTCTGGGGCCAACGTCCTGACTTTC. Translated, it gives CASSFGTGTGSSGANVLTF. Full variable domain (remainder filled in from reference TRBV27 and TRBJ2-6): EAQVTQNPRYLITVTGKKLTVTCSQNMNHEYMSWYRQDPGLGLRQIYYSMNVEVTDKGDVPEGYKVSRKEKRNFPLILESPSPNQTSLYFCASSFGTGTGSSGANVLTFGAGSRLTVL.

The V call is TRBV27, the J call TRBJ1-5; weak D call: TRBD1 (5 bases). CDR3 length: 15 amino acids. With 2 bases removed from V and 1 base from J, the gap between germline ends came to 9 bases. The germline V gene has CDR1 MNHEY and CDR2 SMNVEV (reference sequence). CDR3 region: CASSLMGGSNQPQHF. CDR3 in DNA: TGTGCCAGCAGTTTAATGGGGGGAAGCAATCAGCCCCAGCATTTT.

The rearrangement uses TRBV5-5 and TRBJ1-1, with TRBD1 matching 7 bases. The germline gives CDR1 SGHKS, CDR2 YYEKEE (reference sequence). Unmatched junction bases numbered 8, after V lost 6 bases and J lost 9 bases. This CDR3 has 12 residues. The CDR3 region has the DNA TGTGCCAGCACCCGAGGGACAGCAAAAGCTTTCTTT. Translated: CASTRGTAKAFF.

V and J are TRBV9 and TRBJ1-1; tentative D call: TRBD1 (5 bases). The CDR3 is 12 amino acids. Looked up from germline, CDR1 is SGDLS and CDR2 is YYNGEE. V lost 3 bases and J lost 8, with 11 bases in between. In DNA form, the CDR3 reads TGTGCCAGCAGCGATATGACAGAAGAAGCTTTCTTT. Its protein product is CASSDMTEEAFF.

This clone was observed a single time. V gene TRBV27 combines with J gene TRBJ2-7; 11 bases agree with TRBD2. This CDR3 has 16 residues. Germline lookup yields CDR1 MNHEY and CDR2 SMNVEV (reference sequence). The J segment lost 2 bases and the V segment lost 4 bases, leaving 7 bases of the junction unmatched. CDR3 in amino acids: CASSSRTSGRAYEQYF. CDR3 coding DNA: TGTGCCAGCAGTTCGCGGACTAGCGGGCGAGCCTACGAGCAGTACTTC.

The rearrangement links TRBV19 to TRBJ2-3; TRBD2 matches 11 bases. Unmatched junction bases numbered 8, after V lost 5 bases and J lost 4 bases. The CDR3 runs 16 residues. CDR1 and CDR2 from the germline V gene are LNHDA and SQIVND (reference sequence). As DNA, the CDR3 is TGTGCCAGTAGTGCCTCCTTAGCGGGAGGGGCAGATACGCAGTATTTT. The encoded protein is CASSASLAGGADTQYF.

V and J are TRBV15 and TRBJ1-3; 7 positions match TRBD1. Germline CDR1 is LNHNV and CDR2 is YYDKDF (reference sequence). V gave up 0 bases and J gave up 0 bases; unmatched junction bases: 5. This CDR3 region has 17 residues. The CDR3 DNA sequence: TGTGCCACCAGCAGAGACAAAGGGGGCCTCTCTGGAAACACCATATATTTT. Translated, it gives CATSRDKGGLSGNTIYF.

The rearrangement uses TRBV25-1 and TRBJ1-2; TRBD1 agrees at 10 bases. The V segment lost 8 bases and the J segment 4 bases; nucleotides outside the gene matches: 19. The CDR3 is made up of 18 amino acids. Germline assignment: CDR1 MGHDK and CDR2 SYGVNS. CDR3 DNA sequence: TGTGCCAGCTTCAAGACAGGGGGCTCGGCTAGGCTCTTCTATGGCTACACCTTC. Its protein is CASFKTGGSARLFYGYTF.